The rows below give T cell receptor beta chains drawn from one sample of a study of breast tumors, draining lymph nodes, adjacent tissues. TCRdb used MiXCR to reprocess the multiplex PCR reads, holding one entry per CDR3 protein. The sample lists some 22,000 distinct CDR3 sequences; 58% were seen once. Sequencing used breast tumor tissue. The source of these receptors is a female donor with breast cancer. Some clones in this sample may be carry-over from other donors' samples. The CDR3 runs from the conserved cysteine through the conserved F or W. A D gene is named only where the DNA matches it firmly. A row's size may be missing; if present it is once, few, many or a size class.

D	V	J	size	CDR3	DNA
TRBD2	TRBV15	TRBJ2-1	few	CATSSWGGSGAYNEQFF	TGTGCCACCAGCAGTTGGGGCGGGAGTGGGGCCTACAATGAGCAGTTCTTC
-	TRBV19	TRBJ1-2	many	CASSIKGGGYTF	TGTGCCAGTAGTATAAAAGGGGGTGGCTACACCTTC
TRBD2	TRBV7-9	TRBJ2-1	large	CASRIVNSGRIDEQFF	TGTGCCAGCAGAATAGTCAATAGCGGGAGGATTGATGAGCAGTTCTTC
TRBD2	TRBV20-1	TRBJ2-1	once	CSARDPRLAGDNEQFF	TGCAGTGCTAGAGATCCCCGACTAGCGGGGGACAATGAGCAGTTCTTC
-	TRBV6-4	TRBJ2-7	many	CASSPGNPPREQYF	TGTGCCAGCAGTCCAGGGAATCCCCCACGAGAGCAGTACTTC
TRBD1	TRBV7-9	TRBJ2-7	-	CASSMYGTADEQYF	TGTGCCAGCAGCATGTACGGGACAGCGGACGAGCAGTACTTC
-	TRBV9	TRBJ1-1	many	CASSVAGNTEAFF	TGTGCCAGCAGCGTAGCTGGGAACACTGAAGCTTTCTTT
-	TRBV11-2	TRBJ1-2	few	CASSLVRPGARDYGYTF	TGTGCCAGCAGCTTAGTTCGGCCCGGGGCGAGGGACTATGGCTACACCTTC
TRBD1	TRBV29-1	TRBJ2-2	many	CSVGFGTGTGELFF	TGCAGCGTTGGGTTCGGGACAGGGACCGGGGAGCTGTTTTTT
-	TRBV20-1	TRBJ1-6	medium-sized	CSASEAGGGSPLHF	TGCAGTGCTAGTGAGGCAGGCGGGGGGTCACCCCTCCACTTT
-	TRBV7-3	TRBJ2-7	-	CASSWGISPTYEQYF	TGTGCCAGCAGCTGGGGTATCTCCCCCACTTACGAGCAGTACTTC
-	TRBV4-3	TRBJ1-4	-	CASSQGHLGEEDEKLFF	TGCGCCAGCAGCCAAGGTCACCTAGGGGAAGAGGATGAAAAACTGTTTTTT
TRBD1	TRBV5-1	TRBJ2-2	medium-sized	CASSPGQGITGELFF	TGCGCCAGCAGCCCTGGACAGGGGATCACCGGGGAGCTGTTTTTT
-	TRBV5-5	TRBJ2-5	many	CASSSWGRGETQYF	TGTGCCAGCAGCTCGTGGGGTCGAGGAGAGACCCAGTACTTC
TRBD1	TRBV9	TRBJ1-3	-	CASSVADRVSGTTYF	TGTGCCAGCAGCGTAGCAGACAGGGTCTCGGGCACCACATATTTT
TRBD1	TRBV18	TRBJ2-1	many	CASSPMGSGGYNEQFF	TGTGCCAGCTCACCAATGGGGTCAGGGGGTTACAATGAGCAGTTCTTC
-	TRBV6-5	TRBJ2-3	-	CASSKPGGGDTQYF	TGTGCCAGCAGTAAACCGGGGGGCGGAGATACGCAGTATTTT
-	TRBV7-2	TRBJ2-2	many	CASSLGPSRLTIGELFF	TGTGCCAGCAGCTTAGGCCCCAGCCGATTGACCATCGGGGAGCTGTTTTTT
-	TRBV7-2	TRBJ1-4	many	CASSTQRQLNEKLFF	TGTGCCAGCAGCACCCAAAGACAGCTTAATGAAAAACTGTTTTTT
TRBD2	TRBV20-1	TRBJ2-5	-	CSAIAGGETQYF	TGCAGTGCTATAGCGGGAGGGGAGACCCAGTACTTC
TRBD1	TRBV19	TRBJ1-2	many	CASTQQGALTHGYTF	TGTGCCAGTACCCAACAGGGGGCGCTCACCCATGGCTACACCTTC
TRBD2	TRBV20-1	TRBJ2-1	many	CSARDLSLREGQIFQFF	TGCAGTGCTAGAGATCTCTCTCTACGGGAGGGCCAGATTTTTCAGTTCTTC
TRBD2	TRBV10-3	TRBJ2-3	-	CAISNGGVADTQYF	TGTGCCATCAGTAACGGGGGGGTCGCAGATACGCAGTATTTT
-	TRBV6-1	TRBJ2-7	-	CASNLGSNEQYF	TGTGCCAGCAATTTAGGGTCGAACGAGCAGTACTTC
-	TRBV7-3	TRBJ2-6	-	CASSLEGQGDRRANVLTF	TGTGCCAGCAGCTTAGAGGGACAAGGGGATCGAAGGGCCAACGTCCTGACTTTC
TRBD2	TRBV7-9	TRBJ2-5	-	CASSGLAGGGETQYF	TGTGCCAGCAGCGGACTAGCGGGGGGGGGTGAGACCCAGTACTTC